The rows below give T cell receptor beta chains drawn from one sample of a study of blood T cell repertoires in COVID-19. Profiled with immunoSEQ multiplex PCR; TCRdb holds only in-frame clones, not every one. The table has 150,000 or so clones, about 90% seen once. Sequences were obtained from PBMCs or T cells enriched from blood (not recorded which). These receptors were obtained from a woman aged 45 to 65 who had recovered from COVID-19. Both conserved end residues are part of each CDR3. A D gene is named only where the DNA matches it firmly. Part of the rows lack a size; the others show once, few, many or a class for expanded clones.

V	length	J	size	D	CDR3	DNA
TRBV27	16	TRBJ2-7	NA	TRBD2	CASSSQSSGRWYEQYF	TGTGCCAGCAGTTCTCAATCTAGCGGGAGGTGGTACGAGCAGTACTTC
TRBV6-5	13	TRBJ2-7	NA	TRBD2	CASSYGGEYEQYF	TGTGCCAGCAGTTACGGGGGGGAATACGAGCAGTACTTC
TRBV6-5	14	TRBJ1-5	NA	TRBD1	CASQWGQSNQPQHF	TGTGCCAGCCAGTGGGGACAGTCCAATCAGCCCCAGCATTTT
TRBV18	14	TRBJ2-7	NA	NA	CASSPGLADYEQYF	TGTGCCAGCTCGCCAGGATTAGCCGACTACGAGCAGTACTTC
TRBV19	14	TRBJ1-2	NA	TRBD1	CASSIPTAGGGRTF	TGTGCCAGTAGTATTCCTACGGCAGGGGGCGGTCGCACCTTC
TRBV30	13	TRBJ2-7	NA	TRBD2	CAWSVEGTSSEYF	TGTGCCTGGAGTGTAGAGGGGACTAGCTCTGAGTACTTC
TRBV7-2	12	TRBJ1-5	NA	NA	CASSLPNQPQHF	TGTGCCAGCAGCTTACCAAATCAGCCCCAGCATTTT
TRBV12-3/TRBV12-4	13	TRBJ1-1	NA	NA	CASSFGGNTEAFF	TGTGCCAGCAGTTTCGGTGGGAACACTGAAGCTTTCTTT
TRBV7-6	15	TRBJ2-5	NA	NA	CASSLEGNVRGTQYF	TGTGCCAGCAGCTTGGAGGGAAACGTTAGGGGGACCCAGTACTTC
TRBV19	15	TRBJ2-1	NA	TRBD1	CASSVGQRAGNEQFF	TGTGCCAGTAGTGTGGGACAGAGGGCCGGCAATGAGCAGTTCTTC
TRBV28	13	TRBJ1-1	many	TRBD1	CASSRDRVTEAFF	TGTGCCAGCAGCCGCGACAGGGTCACTGAAGCTTTCTTT
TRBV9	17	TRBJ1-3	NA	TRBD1	CASSVEGQGLSGNTIYF	TGTGCCAGCAGCGTAGAGGGACAGGGCCTTTCTGGAAACACCATATATTTT
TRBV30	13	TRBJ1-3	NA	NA	CAWINKSGNTIYF	TGTGCCTGGATTAACAAGTCTGGAAACACCATATATTTT
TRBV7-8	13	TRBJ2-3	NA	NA	CASSFSPADTQYF	TGTGCCAGCAGCTTCTCCCCCGCAGATACGCAGTATTTT
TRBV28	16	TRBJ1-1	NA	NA	CASSFYVGTRNTEAFF	TGTGCCAGCAGTTTTTATGTTGGCACCAGGAACACTGAAGCTTTCTTT
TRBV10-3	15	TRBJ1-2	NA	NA	CAISFSDRPPYGYTF	TGTGCCATCAGCTTTTCGGACAGACCTCCATATGGCTACACCTTC
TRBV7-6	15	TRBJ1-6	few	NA	CASSLGAGAGSPLHF	TGTGCCAGCAGCTTAGGGGCAGGGGCTGGTTCACCCCTCCACTTT
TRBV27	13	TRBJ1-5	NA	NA	CASSLFGDQPQHF	TGTGCCAGCAGTTTATTCGGGGATCAGCCCCAGCATTTT
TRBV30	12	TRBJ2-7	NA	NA	CAWSLTDYEQYF	TGTGCCTGGAGTCTGACAGACTACGAGCAGTACTTC
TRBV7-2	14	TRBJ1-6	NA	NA	CASSLVTANSPLHF	TGTGCCAGCAGCTTAGTGACAGCGAATTCACCCCTCCACTTT
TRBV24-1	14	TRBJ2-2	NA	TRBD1	CATSRTGFTGELFF	TGTGCCACCAGCCGGACAGGGTTCACCGGGGAGCTGTTTTTT
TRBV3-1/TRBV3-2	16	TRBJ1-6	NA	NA	CASSPKGGVGNSPLHF	TGTGCCAGCAGCCCAAAAGGTGGAGTTGGAAATTCACCCCTCCACTTT
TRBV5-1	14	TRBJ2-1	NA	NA	CASSSGGWGNEQFF	TGCGCCAGCAGCTCCGGGGGTTGGGGCAATGAGCAGTTCTTC
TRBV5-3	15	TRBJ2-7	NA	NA	CARTPTVASATEQYF	TGTGCCAGAACCCCTACGGTGGCTAGCGCTACGGAGCAGTACTTC
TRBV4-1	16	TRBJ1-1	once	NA	CASSQSYGQRNTEAFF	TGCGCCAGCAGCCAAAGCTATGGACAAAGAAACACTGAAGCTTTCTTT
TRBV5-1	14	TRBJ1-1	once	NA	CASSSGVGYTEAFF	TGCGCCAGCAGCTCAGGGGTCGGGTACACTGAAGCTTTCTTT
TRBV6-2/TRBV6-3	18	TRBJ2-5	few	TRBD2	CASSPIPGLAGGGETQYF	TGTGCCAGCAGTCCCATACCGGGACTAGCGGGAGGGGGAGAGACCCAGTACTTC
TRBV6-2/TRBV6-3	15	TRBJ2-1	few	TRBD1	CASSYGSTGGNEQFF	TGTGCCAGCAGTTACGGGTCGACAGGGGGGAATGAGCAGTTCTTC
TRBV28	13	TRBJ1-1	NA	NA	CASSLGGETEAFF	TGTGCCAGCAGTTTGGGGGGTGAAACTGAAGCTTTCTTT